One sample yielded the 13 T cell receptor beta chains listed below, sequenced in a study of blood T cell repertoires in COVID-19. Produced via immunoSEQ multiplex PCR; TCRdb's table is partial and in-frame only. Of tens of thousands of clones in the sample, more than 75% were seen once. The sample was peripheral blood. These receptors were taken from a human donor in a cohort sampled during active COVID-19.

The J gene is TRBJ2-2, the V gene TRBV4-1, with D possibly TRBD2 on 5 matching bases. The CDR3 totals 15 residues. V gave up 1 base and J gave up 1 base, with 7 bases separating them. CDR1 and CDR2 (germline): MGHRA, YSYEKL. Here the CDR3 reads CASSQVEGNTGELFF. The CDR3 DNA sequence: TGCGCCAGCAGCCAAGTTGAGGGGAACACCGGGGAGCTGTTTTTT.

This clone showed up just once. The genes are TRBV2 and TRBJ2-1, with D tentatively TRBD1 (5 bases). V was trimmed by 11 bases and J by 3 bases, leaving 11 bases between them. CDR3 length: 12 amino acids. Germline lookup yields CDR1 SNHLY and CDR2 FYNNEI. CDR3 protein: CAGLGVYNEQFF. CDR3 bases: TGTGCCGGGCTAGGGGTCTACAATGAGCAGTTCTTC.

In the case of this clone: Its ends do not fully match the called genes, so a read error is possible. This sequence joins TRBV3-1 (or the pseudogene TRBV3-2) and TRBJ1-4; 7 positions match TRBD1. This CDR3 region has 15 residues. Germline V lookup: CDR1 LGHDT, CDR2 YNNKEL (reference sequence). The CDR3 reads CASSPDLLRQGGLHF. CDR3 coding DNA: TGTGCCAGCAGCCCCGACCTCTTGAGACAGGGAGGCCTTCATTTT.

The chain is built from TRBV29-1 and TRBJ2-2; 7 nucleotides agree with TRBD1. The germline V gene has CDR1 SQVTM and CDR2 ANQGSEA. Trimming took 0 bases from V and 1 from J; bases not matched to a gene: 5. This CDR3 region has 16 residues. In DNA form, the CDR3 reads TGCAGCGTTGAAGATCCCCGGACAGGGAACACCGGGGAGCTGTTTTTT. It is translated as CSVEDPRTGNTGELFF.

The gene calls are TRBV7-2 and TRBJ2-3, with 10 positions matching TRBD1. This CDR3 comprises 14 residues. Per the germline V gene, CDR1 is SGHTA and CDR2 is FQGNSA. V dropped 5 bases and J dropped 6; count of bases not matched to a gene: 5. The CDR3 region has the DNA TGTGCCAGCAGCCCGACAGGGGGCAGGGATACGCAGTATTTT. Translation gives CASSPTGGRDTQYF. Full variable domain (rest looked up from reference TRBV7-2 and TRBJ2-3): GAGVSQSPSNKVTEKGKDVELRCDPISGHTALYWYRQSLGQGLEFLIYFQGNSAPDKSGLPSDRFSAERTGGSVSTLTIQRTQQEDSAVYLCASSPTGGRDTQYFGPGTRLTVL.

The V and J genes are TRBV7-2 and TRBJ2-3; 8 bases align to TRBD2. CDR1 and CDR2 from the germline V gene are SGHTA and FQGNSA. With V trimmed by 5 bases and J by 8 bases, 15 bases remained unmatched. The CDR3 has 16 amino acids. The CDR3: CASSQDSGTRVGTQYF. The CDR3 region has the DNA TGTGCCAGCAGCCAAGACTCCGGGACTAGGGTGGGTACGCAGTATTTT.

This clone was observed once. The chain links TRBV27 to TRBJ1-2; D gene uncertain. Germline CDR1 is MNHEY and CDR2 is SMNVEV (reference sequence). Trimming removed 2 bases from V and 0 bases from J, with 7 bases in between. The CDR3 covers 14 residues. CDR3 loop: CASSLKPANYGYTF. The CDR3 DNA reads as TGTGCCAGCAGTTTAAAGCCCGCTAACTATGGCTACACCTTC.

V is TRBV3-1 (or the pseudogene TRBV3-2) and J is TRBJ2-7; D is undetermined. The CDR3 sequence is 14 residues long. Trimming cost V 1 base and J 5 bases, with 12 bases left between them. From germline, CDR1 is LGHDT and CDR2 YNNKEL (reference sequence). The chain's CDR3 is CASSQAASVHEQYF. The CDR3 bases are TGTGCCAGCAGCCAAGCCGCGTCCGTCCACGAGCAGTACTTC.

The chain uses TRBV5-6 and TRBJ2-5; the D gene is possibly TRBD1 (5 bases). Trimming took 0 bases from V and 9 from J, leaving 9 bases between them. Germline assignment: CDR1 SGHDT and CDR2 YYEEEE. There are 12 residues in the CDR3. The CDR3 is CASSLEPRAQYF. The CDR3 region has the DNA TGTGCCAGCAGCTTGGAACCCAGGGCCCAGTACTTC. Looking up the rest from reference TRBV5-6 and TRBJ2-5 gives the full variable domain: DAGVTQSPTHLIKTRGQQVTLRCSPKSGHDTVSWYQQALGQGPQFIFQYYEEEERQRGNFPDRFSGHQFPNYSSELNVNALLLGDSALYLCASSLEPRAQYFGPGTRLLVL.

The chain combines TRBV10-1 with TRBJ2-2, with D possibly being TRBD2 (6 bases). The germline V gene encodes CDR1 WNHNN and CDR2 SYGVQD (reference sequence). V lost 0 bases and J 1 base, leaving 12 bases between the germline ends. The CDR3 sequence is 17 residues long. CDR3 region: CASSESGGGVNTGELFF. The DNA of the CDR3 is TGCGCCAGCAGTGAGTCGGGAGGCGGCGTGAACACCGGGGAGCTGTTTTTT.

The rearrangement uses TRBV7-9 and TRBJ2-7, with TRBD2 as a possible D gene (7 bases). Germline values: CDR1 SEHNR, CDR2 FQNEAQ (reference sequence). The CDR3 length is 14 residues. V was trimmed by 1 base and J by 6 bases, leaving 13 bases between them. CDR3 bases: TGTGCCAGCAGCTTAGGAGGGGGGGCCTCCGAGCAGTACTTC. This encodes CASSLGGGASEQYF. Using reference TRBV7-9 and TRBJ2-7 for the parts outside the CDR3, the full variable domain is DTGVSQNPRHKITKRGQNVTFRCDPISEHNRLYWYRQTLGQGPEFLTYFQNEAQLEKSRLLSDRFSAERPKGSFSTLEIQRTEQGDSAMYLCASSLGGGASEQYFGPGTRLTVT.

The chain carries TRBV7-6 and TRBJ1-6; D unresolved. The V gene lost 3 bases and the J gene lost 10 bases, with 13 bases spanning the gap. Germline CDR1 reads SGHVS; CDR2 reads FNYEAQ. This CDR3 is 14 amino acids long. DNA for the CDR3: TGTGCCAGCAGCTTCGAGGCGAGCGACTCACCCCTCCACTTT. Translating gives CASSFEASDSPLHF.

The chain joins TRBV6-5 to TRBJ1-5, with 8 bases identical to TRBD1. This CDR3 region has 15 residues. V shed 6 bases and J 4 bases; nucleotides not matched to a gene: 8. Germline CDR1 and CDR2: MNHEY and SVGAGI. The CDR3 sequence is CASRFRDRPNQPQHF. CDR3 bases: TGTGCCAGCAGGTTCCGGGACAGGCCTAATCAGCCCCAGCATTTT.